This T cell receptor beta chain was recovered during a study of blood T cell repertoires in COVID-19. Across the whole study: Whether acute or convalescent, the COVID-19 samples came from the United States, Italy and Spain.

In the original analysis: Reference gene primer amplification gave nucleated cell count estimates. TCRdb keeps only in-frame clones here, not all; method: immunoSEQ multiplex PCR. V and J calls and clone size follow that table, whereas D and trimming were derived from the DNA. The data show some 160,000 clones, approximately 86% seen once. Germline values: CDR1 LGHNT, CDR2 FRNRAP. The CDR3 consists of 15 residues. With 1 base clipped from V and 5 bases from J, the junction kept 5 bases outside the gene matches. Donors were grouped by their self-reported clinical history. Symptom resolution, clearance, or two negative PCRs marked the recovered donors of Cohort 3.

The V call is TRBV12-5, the J call TRBJ2-5; 9 bases align to TRBD1. The clonotype originates from a middle-aged woman who had recovered from COVID-19. Material for sequencing was PBMCs or T cells enriched from blood (not recorded which). The CDR3 region is CASGLGPTGGETQYF. CDR3 nucleotides: TGTGCTAGTGGTTTGGGACCGACAGGGGGGGAGACCCAGTACTTC.